The rows below give T cell receptor beta chains drawn from one sample of a study of neurological immune-mediated disorders. Via MiXCR, TCRdb re-called the 5' RACE reads, giving one row per CDR3 protein. The data hold 60,000 to 85,000 distinct CDR3 sequences, with 5.2% observed a single time. The specimen was PBMCs. The receptor source for this set is a man in his late teens or twenties with multiple sclerosis. CDR3s include the opening cysteine and the closing phenylalanine or tryptophan. The order of the fields is D gene, clone size, V gene, J gene, CDR3 protein, CDR3 DNA. The D gene is left open where the match is weak. Rows may omit the clone size; those that give it use once, few, many or a size class.

-	once	TRBV5-1	TRBJ2-3	CASSSRDTSTDTQYF	TGCGCCAGCAGCTCAAGAGACACAAGCACAGATACGCAGTATTTT
TRBD1	many	TRBV20-1	TRBJ2-7	CSARQGANEQYF	TGCAGCGCGCGACAGGGGGCTAACGAGCAGTACTTC
-	many	TRBV20-1	TRBJ2-1	CSAPVGGRLGEQFF	TGCAGTGCCCCGGTGGGGGGGCGTCTGGGTGAGCAGTTCTTC
TRBD2	many	TRBV7-8	TRBJ2-7	CASSPKGLAERGEQYF	TGTGCCAGCAGCCCCAAAGGACTAGCGGAGAGGGGCGAGCAGTACTTC
-	many	TRBV4-3	TRBJ2-1	CASSQDLGGVSYNEQFF	TGCGCCAGCAGCCAAGATCTGGGGGGAGTTAGCTACAATGAGCAGTTCTTC
-	many	TRBV5-1	TRBJ2-3	CASSSPDADTQYF	TGCGCCAGCAGCTCCCCGGACGCAGATACGCAGTATTTT
TRBD2	many	TRBV10-2	TRBJ2-3	CASSIRLASTDTQYF	TGCGCCAGCAGTATTCGACTAGCGAGCACAGATACGCAGTATTTT
-	many	TRBV10-3	TRBJ2-3	CAISGRESTDTQYF	TGTGCCATCAGTGGAAGGGAAAGCACAGATACGCAGTATTTT
-	many	TRBV7-2	TRBJ1-6	CASSLGYGRNSPLHF	TGTGCCAGCAGCTTAGGATACGGGCGAAATTCACCCCTCCACTTT
-	-	TRBV7-9	TRBJ1-1	CASSFGRNPNTEAFF	TGTGCCAGCAGCTTCGGGCGCAACCCGAACACTGAAGCTTTCTTT
TRBD1	few	TRBV5-1	TRBJ2-3	CASSTWDSTDTQYF	TGCGCCAGCAGCACGTGGGACAGTACAGATACGCAGTATTTT
-	many	TRBV20-1	TRBJ1-3	CSASQDGGNTIYF	TGCAGTGCTAGTCAGGACGGGGGAAACACCATATATTTT
-	many	TRBV20-1	TRBJ2-1	CSASEARSYNEQFF	TGCAGTGCTAGTGAAGCTCGCTCCTACAATGAGCAGTTCTTC
-	-	TRBV18	TRBJ1-2	CASSGQGNYGYTF	TGTGCCAGCTCGGGTCAGGGGAACTATGGCTACACCTTC
TRBD1	many	TRBV7-7	TRBJ2-2	CASSLDRAGELFF	TGTGCTAGCAGCCTAGACAGGGCCGGGGAGCTGTTTTTT
-	many	TRBV7-6	TRBJ2-3	CASRRTPLSTDTQYF	TGTGCCAGCAGAAGGACACCACTAAGCACAGATACGCAGTATTTT
-	many	TRBV5-1	TRBJ2-7	CASSFSGTLYEQYF	TGCGCCAGCAGCTTCTCCGGGACCCTCTACGAGCAGTACTTC
-	many	TRBV12-3/TRBV12-4	TRBJ2-2	CASIHYGTGELFF	TGTGCCAGCATCCACTACGGCACCGGGGAGCTGTTTTTT
-	-	TRBV4-1	TRBJ1-1	CASNYYTGQNTEAFF	TGCGCCAGCAACTACTATACAGGACAGAACACTGAAGCTTTCTTT
-	few	TRBV5-1	TRBJ1-6	CASTENNSPLNF	TGCGCCAGCACCGAAAACAATTCACCCCTCAACTTT
-	many	TRBV2	TRBJ2-3	CASSEAGPTDTQYF	TGTGCCAGCAGTGAAGCCGGGCCCACAGATACGCAGTATTTT
-	once	TRBV24-1	TRBJ2-2	CATSLDGATGELFF	TGTGCCACCAGCCTCGACGGGGCCACCGGGGAGCTGTTTTTT
TRBD1	many	TRBV5-1	TRBJ2-3	CASSSYRGRGDTQYF	TGCGCCAGCAGCTCGTACAGGGGGCGCGGGGATACGCAGTATTTT
-	many	TRBV21-1	TRBJ2-1	CASSTPSALSYNEQFF	TGTGCCAGCAGCACACCTAGCGCCCTCTCCTACAATGAGCAGTTCTTC
-	many	TRBV12-3/TRBV12-4	TRBJ1-1	CASSLSKGNTEAFF	TGTGCCAGCAGTTTAAGTAAGGGTAACACTGAAGCTTTCTTT
TRBD2	many	TRBV20-1	TRBJ2-2	CSASIGGGHTGELFF	TGCAGTGCTAGTATCGGGGGGGGGCACACCGGGGAGCTGTTTTTT